This TCR beta chain originates from a study of CD8+ T cells in alopecia areata. cDNA prepared by RNA extraction and subsequent reverse transcription served as the template for sequencing. The assay was immunoSEQ multiplex PCR, and TCRdb's table has in-frame clones only and misses some. The table has 190,000 or so clones, roughly 62% seen once. The CDR3 contains 16 residues. The V and J ends lost 3 bases and 4 bases, in that order; junction bases with no gene match: 12. CDR1 is SGDLS, CDR2 YYNGEE, per germline. Whole-study results and caveats: In scalp, tofacitinib significantly decreased clonality and expanded CD8+ clones among the top 100.

The sample's treatment: oral pan-JAK inhibitor, 5-10 mg twice daily. As regards this clone: Its specificity is unknown.

The material was CD8+ T cells sorted from blood, obtained at week 24, from a patient treated with tofacitinib. The chain links TRBV9 to TRBJ2-7, with 8 bases lining up with TRBD1. The TCR sequence derives from a human donor with alopecia areata. In nucleotides, the CDR3 is TGTGCCAGCAGCGGAGGGGACAGGATTGCCCCTTACGAGCAGTACTTC. It is translated as CASSGGDRIAPYEQYF.